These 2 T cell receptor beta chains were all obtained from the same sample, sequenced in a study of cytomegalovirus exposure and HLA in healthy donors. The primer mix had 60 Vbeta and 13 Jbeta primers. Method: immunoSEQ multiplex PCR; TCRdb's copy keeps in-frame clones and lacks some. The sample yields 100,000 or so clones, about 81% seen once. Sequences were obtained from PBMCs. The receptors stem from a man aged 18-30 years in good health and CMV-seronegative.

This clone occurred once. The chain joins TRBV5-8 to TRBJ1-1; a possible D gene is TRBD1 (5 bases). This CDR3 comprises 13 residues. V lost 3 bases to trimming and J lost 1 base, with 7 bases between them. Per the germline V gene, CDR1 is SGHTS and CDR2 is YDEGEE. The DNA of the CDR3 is TGTGCCAGCAGCTCCCAGGGGAACACTGAAGCTTTCTTT. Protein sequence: CASSSQGNTEAFF. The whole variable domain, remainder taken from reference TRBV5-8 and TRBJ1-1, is EAGVTQSPTHLIKTRGQQATLRCSPISGHTSVYWYQQALGLGLQFLLWYDEGEERNRGNFPPRFSGRQFPNYSSELNVNALELEDSALYLCASSSQGNTEAFFGQGTRLTVV.

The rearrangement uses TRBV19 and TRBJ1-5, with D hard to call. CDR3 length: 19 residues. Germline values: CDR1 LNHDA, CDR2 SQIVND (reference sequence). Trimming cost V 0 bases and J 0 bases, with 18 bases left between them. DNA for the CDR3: TGTGCCAGTAGTATAGACCCCCGAGGGTGGGGTGATAGCAATCAGCCCCAGCATTTT. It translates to CASSIDPRGWGDSNQPQHF.